These 7 T cell receptor beta chains came from one sample sequenced in a study of cytomegalovirus exposure and HLA in healthy donors. PCR amplification relied on 60 Vbeta primers (plus 13 Jbeta primers). Profiled with immunoSEQ multiplex PCR; TCRdb holds only in-frame clones, not every one. The sample gives just over 200,000 clones, around 80% of which show up once; approximately 1.5% is in the top ten. The source material was PBMCs. These receptors originate from a man aged 45 to 65 in good health and CMV-seronegative.

The chain uses TRBV6-5 and TRBJ2-3; no clear D gene. This CDR3 is built from 11 residues. Trimming took off 9 bases at V and 2 bases at J, with 6 bases between the two ends. CDR1 is MNHEY, CDR2 SVGAGI, per germline. As DNA, the CDR3 is TGTGCCAGTAGCAACACAGATACGCAGTATTTT. Translated: CASSNTDTQYF.

There are a few counts of this clone. The genes are TRBV12-5 and TRBJ1-1, with a weak D call TRBD1 (6 bases). The CDR3 consists of 16 residues. Germline CDR1 is LGHNT and CDR2 is FRNRAP. The V end lost 0 bases, the J end lost 5 bases, and 16 bases lay between the germline ends. The CDR3 here is CASGLVQGMGRTEAFF. For the CDR3, the DNA is TGTGCTAGTGGTTTGGTACAGGGCATGGGTAGGACTGAAGCTTTCTTT. The whole variable domain, remainder taken from reference TRBV12-5 and TRBJ1-1, is DARVTQTPRHKVTEMGQEVTMRCQPILGHNTVFWYRQTMMQGLELLAYFRNRAPLDDSGMPKDRFSAEMPDATLATLKIQPSEPRDSAVYFCASGLVQGMGRTEAFFGQGTRLTVV.

The chain recombines TRBV5-1 with TRBJ1-2; 9 bases map to TRBD1. CDR3 size: 15 residues. Unmatched junction bases numbered 9, after V lost 2 bases and J lost 7 bases. CDR1 and CDR2 from the germline V gene are SGHRS and YFSETQ. CDR3 protein: CASSLNSGQGSGYTF. The DNA of the CDR3 is TGCGCCAGCAGCTTAAATTCGGGACAGGGATCTGGCTACACCTTC.

This clone was seen a handful of times. This chain connects TRBV5-1 to TRBJ1-3; D is ambiguous. With 0 bases removed from V and 4 bases from J, the gap between germline ends came to 11 bases. From germline, CDR1 is SGHRS and CDR2 YFSETQ. This CDR3 has 15 amino acids. CDR3: CASSLGEVAGNTIYF. CDR3 DNA: TGCGCCAGCAGCTTGGGGGAGGTTGCCGGAAACACCATATATTTT.

V usage is TRBV11-2 and J usage is TRBJ2-3; 8 bases are shared with TRBD2. Germline V CDR1 and CDR2: SGHAT, FQNNGV. This CDR3 contains 14 residues. Germline trimming cut 2 bases from V and 6 bases from J; bases unmatched to any gene: 4. The CDR3 here is CASSLYSSGDTQYF. CDR3 DNA sequence: TGTGCCAGCAGCTTATATTCTAGCGGGGATACGCAGTATTTT.

The chain is built from TRBV4-1 and TRBJ2-5; 8 bases fit TRBD2. V lost 2 bases to trimming and J lost 0 bases; unmatched junction nucleotides: 2. The CDR3 consists of 15 residues. Germline CDR1 and CDR2: MGHRA and YSYEKL. The CDR3 DNA reads as TGCGCCAGCAGCCAACTGACTAGCGACCAAGAGACCCAGTACTTC. Its translation is CASSQLTSDQETQYF.

The chain couples TRBV18 to TRBJ2-1; 10 bases align to TRBD1. J was trimmed by 7 bases and V by 6 bases; bases with no gene match: 6. The CDR3 is 14 amino acids. CDR1 and CDR2 from the germline V gene are KGHSH and LQKENI. CDR3 sequence: CASSFRQGANEQFF. The DNA of the CDR3 is TGTGCCAGCTCCTTTCGACAGGGGGCGAATGAGCAGTTCTTC.